This TCR beta chain was captured by sequencing in a study of shared clonotypes between healthy human individuals. The CDR3 has 15 residues. CDR1 and CDR2 from the germline V gene are MNHEY and SVGAGI. V shed 6 bases, J shed 12 bases, and the junction held 16 bases outside the gene matches. The test was conducted at deep level. Sequencing was performed with immunoSEQ multiplex PCR; in TCRdb, only in-frame clones are kept and a portion is missing. In the table there are around 1.1 million clones, about 80% of which are singletons. The sample holds one count of this clone. The rearrangement links TRBV6-5 to TRBJ2-1; the match to TRBD2 covers 8 bases. The origin of this receptor is a man aged 18 to 35 in good health. Some clones in this sample may be carry-over from other donors' samples. Sample: memory CD4+ T cells from PBMCs. Subset: CD45RA-negative fraction. The DNA of the CDR3 is TGTGCCAGCAGCCCCCGGGAGGGCCGAGAGTCCGCGCAGTTCTTC. Its translation: CASSPREGRESAQFF.